This note documents a single TCR beta chain sequence. The antigen this receptor binds is unknown. No much larger clone is present one base from it, and per-base qualities are unavailable. The immunoSEQ Assay, a bias-controlled multiplex PCR, was used to amplify TCRbeta CDR3 regions from genomic DNA. In the paper's pipeline: The number of nucleated cells in each sample was estimated from the amplification of reference gene primers within the assay. Sequence reads were collapsed and filtered to measure the absolute abundance of every unique TCRbeta CDR3 rearrangement. For each sample, productive Simpson clonality was calculated by taking the square root of Simpson's diversity index across productive rearrangements. This immuneACCESS table, as held by TCRdb, lists in-frame sequences with V and J called but not all clones. Of the missing ones, under half trace to an unresolved V gene in checked studies; the others have no known cause. That table furnishes V, J and clone size, whereas the DNA furnished D and trimming. The sample yields approximately 150,000 clones; 81% were counted once. About 5.7% of the sample is held by the ten biggest clonotypes.

This sample was taken from a study of blood T cell repertoires in COVID-19 (TCRdb year 2020). Background for the entire study: Samples from collaborators originated in the United States, Italy and Spain and spanned both the acute and convalescent phases of COVID-19. The material from the prospective study consisted of cDNA or gDNA derived from T cells, B-cell-depleted T cells, or PBMCs. Subjects who had been exposed to COVID-19, were actively infected with it, or had recovered from it provided the deeply sampled blood TCRbeta repertoires that made up the dataset. The repertoires were released in a freely available public database intended as a resource for research on the immune response to SARS-CoV-2. Samples were obtained from the ongoing ImmuneRACE study (first 160 participants) and from roughly 1,300 subjects provided by 6 global collaborators. Nearly every sample came with metadata listing a de-identified subject ID, COVID-19 status, age in years and sex. Where available, HLA class I and class II types were taken from metadata supplied by the sample provider and were not determined by assay-based typing.

Paper-wide results and their limitations: The amount of clinical and demographic metadata varied by source and participant and was provided uncurated.

Participants in the prospective study were aged roughly 18 to 90 years, lived in under 30 United States geographic areas, and enrolled through a virtual design. Cohort assignment in the prospective study relied on participant-reported clinical history from a screening survey and a study questionnaire. In the prospective study, whole blood, serum and a nasopharyngeal or oropharyngeal swab were collected from each participant by mobile phlebotomists. Participants in the prospective study had the option to provide additional blood draws and questionnaires over a roughly 2-month period. Before DNA extraction, blood samples from the prospective study were shipped at room temperature or frozen. V loses 6 bases at its end and J loses 8 bases; junction bases beyond the gene matches: 10. The CDR3 runs 15 residues from the cysteine to the phenylalanine. This entry keeps only the CDR3 DNA: 45 bases, framed from base 1. The germline V gene supplies CDR1 SGHAT and CDR2 FQNNGV.

In this chain, TRBV11-2 is recombined with TRBJ2-3; 11 bases in the middle match TRBD2. The sequence came from a woman aged 35 to 49 with acute COVID-19. Sequencing was performed on PBMCs or T cells enriched from blood (not recorded which). The CDR3: CASRPSGRPGGTQYF. The DNA reads TGTGCCAGCAGACCTAGCGGGAGGCCCGGAGGTACGCAGTATTTT.